The 30 T cell receptor beta chains reported below all come from one sample, sequenced in a study of shared clonotypes between healthy human individuals. TCRdb's copy holds only in-frame clones and misses some; the assay was immunoSEQ multiplex PCR. Here the sample spans approximately 720,000 clones, 55% to 75% being singletons. The sample was memory CD4+ T cells sorted from blood. The subset here: CD45RA-negative fraction. These receptors all stem from a woman aged 25-40 years in good health.

The gene calls are TRBV7-7 and TRBJ2-5, with TRBD2 identical over 7 bases. The CDR3 has 15 amino acids. Germline lookup yields CDR1 SSHAT and CDR2 FNYEAQ (reference sequence). The V and J ends lost 0 bases and 2 bases, in that order; junction bases with no gene match: 3. Here the CDR3 reads CASSLARSGQETQYF. Written as DNA, the CDR3 is TGTGCCAGCAGCTTAGCGCGTAGCGGGCAAGAGACCCAGTACTTC. Based on the CDR3 plus reference TRBV7-7 and TRBJ2-5, the full variable domain is GAGVSQSPRYKVTKRGQDVTLRCDPISSHATLYWYQQALGQGPEFLTYFNYEAQPDKSGLPSDRFSAERPEGSISTLTIQRTEQRDSAMYRCASSLARSGQETQYFGPGTRLLVL.

V usage is TRBV7-2 and J usage is TRBJ2-1; either TRBD1 or TRBD2 may fit D (7 bases each). The length of the CDR3 is 13 residues. Trimming stripped 5 bases from V and 7 bases from J, with 12 bases between. Looked up from germline, CDR1 is SGHTA and CDR2 is FQGNSA. CDR3 sequence (DNA): TGTGCCAGCAGCCGCCAGGGGGGGAATGAGCAGTTCTTC. It is translated as CASSRQGGNEQFF.

The chain uses TRBV28 and TRBJ1-5; 9 bases are a match to TRBD1. Per the germline V gene, CDR1 is MDHEN and CDR2 is SYDVKM. V lost 2 bases and J lost 4; bases outside the gene matches: 6. The CDR3 contains 16 residues. CDR3: CASSLIGQGTNQPQHF. CDR3 coding DNA: TGTGCCAGCAGTTTAATAGGACAGGGGACAAATCAGCCCCAGCATTTT.

The chain recombines TRBV6-6 with TRBJ1-1; 12 bases agree with TRBD1. Losses at the gene ends were 7 bases for V and 6 bases for J; bases not matched to a gene: 9. The CDR3 spans 15 residues. In germline, CDR1 is MNHNY, CDR2 SVGAGI (reference sequence). Written as DNA, the CDR3 is TGTGCCAGCATCGGGACAGGGGGCCGCAGGGCTGAAGCTTTCTTT. Its protein is CASIGTGGRRAEAFF.

The V and J genes are TRBV10-2 and TRBJ2-5; 7 bases match TRBD1. There are 17 residues in the CDR3. Per germline, CDR1 WSHSY and CDR2 SAAADI. V was clipped by 0 bases and J by 10 bases; unmatched bases: 17. Written as DNA, the CDR3 is TGCGCCAGCAGTGAGTCTCACTCGGGACAGCTCAGGCTAGGCCAGTACTTC. Translated, it gives CASSESHSGQLRLGQYF.

The chain is built from TRBV2 and TRBJ1-2; possibly TRBD1 for D (5 bases). Germline V gene lookup returns CDR1 SNHLY and CDR2 FYNNEI. This CDR3 is built from 13 residues. V was cut by 7 bases and J by 4 bases, with 13 bases left in between. This CDR3 reads CASKEDGTYGYTF. The CDR3 DNA follows: TGTGCCAGCAAAGAGGACGGGACCTATGGCTACACCTTC.

This clone has only a few counts. V and J are TRBV19 and TRBJ1-2; TRBD1 might be the D (6 bases). V lost 1 base to trimming and J lost 8 bases, with 17 bases between them. This CDR3 is 15 amino acids long. Germline V gene lookup returns CDR1 LNHDA and CDR2 SQIVND (reference sequence). The CDR3 DNA follows: TGTGCCAGTAGTATAGCCCTACAGGGATCGGCCGGCTACACCTTC. Protein sequence: CASSIALQGSAGYTF.

This clone showed up many times. The chain uses TRBV5-5 and TRBJ2-6, with D possibly being TRBD2 (5 bases). Germline-derived CDR1 and CDR2 are SGHKS and YYEKEE (reference sequence). V was pared by 4 bases and J by 1 base, with 18 bases between. The CDR3 is 18 residues long. The CDR3 DNA sequence: TGTGCCAGCAGCCAAAACAGTCACGGGGAATCTGGGGCCAACGTCCTGACTTTC. This codes for CASSQNSHGESGANVLTF.

The chain couples TRBV4-1 to TRBJ2-3, with 8 positions matching TRBD2. V was clipped by 4 bases and J by 6 bases; unmatched bases: 9. The length of the CDR3 is 15 residues. CDR1 and CDR2 from the germline V gene are MGHRA and YSYEKL. The CDR3 protein is CASSRERGSWDTQYF. The CDR3 DNA reads as TGCGCCAGCAGCCGGGAGCGGGGGTCGTGGGATACGCAGTATTTT.

This sequence joins TRBV5-1 and TRBJ2-5, with 7 positions matching TRBD1. Germline V gene lookup returns CDR1 SGHRS and CDR2 YFSETQ. Trimming took 0 bases from V and 3 from J; bases not matched to a gene: 5. CDR3 length: 15 residues. This CDR3 is CASSLGRTGEETQYF. The DNA for the CDR3 is TGCGCCAGCAGCTTGGGGCGGACAGGAGAAGAGACCCAGTACTTC.

The chain joins TRBV28 to TRBJ2-7; 8 bases map to TRBD2. CDR1 and CDR2 (germline): MDHEN, SYDVKM. This CDR3 region has 17 residues. The trim removed 5 bases at V and 6 bases at J, leaving 18 bases unmatched. CDR3 nucleotide sequence: TGTGCCAGCAGTCCCCTACCCAAAGCGGGAGAAATGGGCGAGCAGTACTTC. As protein: CASSPLPKAGEMGEQYF.

This clone was counted between two and nine times. V is TRBV28 and J is TRBJ2-1; D remains unclear. Between the trimmed V and J ends, which lost 10 bases and 0 bases, there was a span of 16 bases. Germline V gene sequence: CDR1 MDHEN, CDR2 SYDVKM. The length of the CDR3 is 15 residues. The CDR3 region has the DNA TGTGCCAACAGACTCGGACGGAGCTCCTACAATGAGCAGTTCTTC. This sequence encodes CANRLGRSSYNEQFF.

The chain joins TRBV28 to TRBJ1-5; D gene uncertain. This CDR3 has 13 amino acids. V was clipped by 4 bases and J by 1 base, with 5 bases between them. The V gene's germline CDR1 is MDHEN and CDR2 SYDVKM. CDR3 loop: CASSSVSNQPQHF. CDR3 bases: TGTGCCAGCAGTTCCGTCAGCAATCAGCCCCAGCATTTT.

The chain couples TRBV30 to TRBJ1-4, with D possibly TRBD1 on 6 matching bases. The CDR3 contains 15 residues. Deletions cut 2 bases from V and 4 bases from J, with 14 bases between. CDR1 is GTSNPN and CDR2 is SVGIG in the germline V gene (reference sequence). The CDR3 DNA reads TGTGCCTGGAGTAATACAGGGAAATTTAATGAAAAACTGTTTTTT. It specifies CAWSNTGKFNEKLFF.

This chain links TRBV28 with TRBJ2-7, with a possible D match to TRBD2 (7 bases). In germline, CDR1 is MDHEN, CDR2 SYDVKM. With 7 bases removed from V and 4 bases from J, the gap between germline ends came to 23 bases. This CDR3 is 16 amino acids long. The CDR3 here is CASNSPWSGGAYEQYF. The DNA for the CDR3 is TGTGCCAGCAACTCCCCTTGGTCGGGGGGCGCATACGAGCAGTACTTC.

This clone counts as medium-sized. The rearrangement links TRBV30 to TRBJ2-1; TRBD2 matches at 8 bases. The CDR3 has 16 amino acids. The V segment lost 3 bases and the J segment 10 bases; nucleotides outside the gene matches: 17. CDR1 GTSNPN and CDR2 SVGIG come from the germline V gene (reference sequence). CDR3 protein: CAWRGKGLAGIGEQFF. The CDR3 nucleotides are TGTGCCTGGAGAGGGAAGGGGCTAGCGGGTATTGGGGAGCAGTTCTTC.

This chain uses TRBV6-6 with TRBJ2-7; 9 positions agree with TRBD2. CDR1 and CDR2 from the germline V gene are MNHNY and SVGAGI (reference sequence). This CDR3 is 16 amino acids long. The V segment lost 6 bases and the J segment 0 bases; nucleotides outside the gene matches: 9. The CDR3 DNA reads as TGTGCCAGCAGACCCACGACTAGCGGACGCTCCTACGAGCAGTACTTC. Its translation is CASRPTTSGRSYEQYF.

The chain joins TRBV4-1 to TRBJ2-7; D is perhaps TRBD1 (5 bases). This CDR3 is 15 amino acids long. Per the germline V gene, CDR1 is MGHRA and CDR2 is YSYEKL. Trimming removed 1 base at V and 1 base at J, with 11 bases between. CDR3 sequence reads: CASSQVAGSSYEQYF. The CDR3 nucleotides read TGCGCCAGCAGCCAAGTCGCAGGGTCGTCCTACGAGCAGTACTTC.

This rearrangement joins TRBV25-1 to TRBJ2-2; no firm D call. V was clipped by 1 base and J by 8 bases, with 8 bases between them. This CDR3 region has 13 residues. Germline values: CDR1 MGHDK, CDR2 SYGVNS. The CDR3 sequence: CASSEWSLGELFF. In DNA form, the CDR3 reads TGTGCCAGCAGTGAATGGAGTCTAGGGGAGCTGTTTTTT.

At least ten counts were recorded for this clone. The J gene is TRBJ2-3, the V gene TRBV14; TRBD2 matches at 7 bases. The CDR3 is 17 residues long. The junction had 15 bases not matched to a gene; V was cut back by 0 bases and J by 9 bases. The V gene's germline CDR1 is SGHDN and CDR2 FVKESK. The CDR3 DNA sequence: TGTGCCAGCAGCCAAGATTACACCGGGCTTAGGACTAGGACGCAGTATTTT. It specifies CASSQDYTGLRTRTQYF.

The chain uses TRBV16 and TRBJ2-3; 8 nucleotides agree with TRBD1. The germline CDR1 and CDR2 sequences are KGHSY and FQNENV. CDR3 length equals 14 residues. The junction had 5 bases not matched to a gene; V was cut back by 3 bases and J by 6 bases. Here the CDR3 reads CASSQDRAGDTQYF. The CDR3 bases are TGTGCCAGCAGCCAGGACAGGGCAGGTGATACGCAGTATTTT. Combining the CDR3 with reference TRBV16 and TRBJ2-3 gives the whole variable domain GEEVAQTPKHLVRGEGQKAKLYCAPIKGHSYVFWYQQVLKNEFKFLISFQNENVFDETGMPKERFSAKCLPNSPCSLEIQATKLEDSAVYFCASSQDRAGDTQYFGPGTRLTVL.

The chain links TRBV7-7 to TRBJ2-3, with a possible D match to TRBD2 (6 bases). The germline V and J ends were trimmed by 5 bases and 3 bases, with 15 bases remaining between them. Germline-derived CDR1 and CDR2 are SSHAT and FNYEAQ (reference sequence). The CDR3 is made up of 15 amino acids. The chain's CDR3 is CASSRGLARTDTQYF. DNA of the CDR3: TGTGCCAGCAGCCGAGGCCTAGCGAGAACAGATACGCAGTATTTT.

V usage is TRBV6-5 and J usage is TRBJ1-2; possible D gene TRBD1, 5 bases. Germline assignment: CDR1 MNHEY and CDR2 SVGAGI. The length of the CDR3 is 15 residues. Trimming pared 5 bases from V and 6 bases from J, leaving 19 bases between. The CDR3 is CASSPTQGGINGYTF. DNA for the CDR3: TGTGCCAGCAGTCCAACCCAGGGAGGTATCAATGGCTACACCTTC.

V gene TRBV5-1 combines with J gene TRBJ2-3; 9 positions match TRBD2. Germline values: CDR1 SGHRS, CDR2 YFSETQ. This CDR3 has 14 amino acids. V lost 4 bases and J lost 4; bases outside the gene matches: 4. The CDR3 region is CASSKAGGSDTQYF. DNA for the CDR3: TGCGCCAGCAGCAAAGCGGGAGGTTCAGATACGCAGTATTTT.

This clone turned up a few times. Other DNA sequences in this specimen translate into the identical CDR3. The chain couples TRBV5-1 to TRBJ2-7, with TRBD1 identical over 9 bases. This CDR3 has 15 amino acids. Germline V gene data show CDR1 as SGHRS and CDR2 as YFSETQ. J gave up 4 bases and V 1 base, and 6 bases lay outside the gene matches. CDR3 bases: TGCGCCAGCAGCTTGCCAGGGACAGGGTCTTACGAGCAGTACTTC. Protein product: CASSLPGTGSYEQYF.

This clone was recorded at least ten times. The chain combines TRBV10-1 with TRBJ2-1, with D perhaps TRBD2 (7 bases). V shed 0 bases and J shed 4 bases, with 16 bases lying between them. The CDR3 has 17 residues. Germline loops: CDR1 WNHNN, CDR2 SYGVQD (reference sequence). The CDR3 region has the DNA TGCGCCAGCAGTGAGTCGAGGGGGAGCGGGGTATACAATGAGCAGTTCTTC. Protein sequence: CASSESRGSGVYNEQFF.

The chain joins TRBV9 to TRBJ2-2; D is undetermined. The CDR3 length is 14 residues. The germline CDR1 and CDR2 sequences are SGDLS and YYNGEE. V was pared by 4 bases and J by 7 bases, with 14 bases between. The CDR3 loop is CASSSLMASGELFF. The CDR3 bases are TGTGCCAGCAGCTCACTCATGGCCAGCGGGGAGCTGTTTTTT.

The chain carries TRBV7-9 and TRBJ2-7; TRBD2 might be the D (7 bases). Per the germline V gene, CDR1 is SEHNR and CDR2 is FQNEAQ (reference sequence). The CDR3 has 15 residues. V was shortened by 3 bases and J by 5 bases, with 17 bases between the two germline ends. DNA of the CDR3: TGTGCCAGCAGCTTTGGCGGGGGCCCCGGAGACGAGCAGTACTTC. It yields the protein CASSFGGGPGDEQYF.

This clone was seen ten or more times. The same CDR3 can be traced to other DNA sequences in this sample. This chain connects TRBV14 to TRBJ2-6; the D call may be TRBD1 or TRBD2 (6 bases each). This CDR3 is built from 16 residues. V lost 3 bases and J lost 1, with 10 bases in between. Per germline, CDR1 SGHDN and CDR2 FVKESK. CDR3 amino acids: CASSQGGYSGANVLTF. The CDR3 DNA follows: TGTGCCAGCAGCCAGGGGGGCTATTCTGGGGCCAACGTCCTGACTTTC.

Notes on this clone: At the DNA level, this CDR3 is encoded by other sequences in the same sample as well. This chain links TRBV2 with TRBJ1-4; D call uncertain. CDR1 is SNHLY and CDR2 is FYNNEI in the germline V gene. The CDR3 runs to 12 residues. The ends were cut back, 2 bases at V and 7 bases at J, with 5 bases in the middle. The CDR3 protein is CASSERVEKLFF. The CDR3 DNA sequence: TGTGCCAGCAGTGAAAGGGTTGAAAAACTGTTTTTT.